The rows below give T cell receptor beta chains drawn from one sample of a study of T-cell reconstitution after alpha-beta-depleted transplantation in children. One entry per CDR3 protein results from TCRdb running MiXCR on the PCR reads. The data show roughly 490,000 distinct CDR3 sequences, roughly an eighth seen once. The source material was PBMCs, mostly from graft donor cells, sampled 180 days after TCRalphabeta/CD19-depleted stem cell transplant. The receptors derive from a female patient between 2 and 10 years old who had a stem cell transplant for aplastic anemia, so the T cells may come from the graft donor. CDR3s include the opening cysteine and the closing phenylalanine or tryptophan. The D gene is left open where the match is weak. Clone sizes are given selectively: once, few, many, or a class where the clone is expanded.

TRBV12-3/TRBV12-4	TRBD2	many	TRBJ2-3	CASSDGLAGGGATQYF	TGTGCCAGCAGCGATGGACTAGCGGGAGGCGGGGCTACGCAGTATTTT
TRBV19	.	few	TRBJ1-2	CASSGSIYGYTF	TGTGCCAGTAGTGGCAGCATCTATGGCTACACCTTC
TRBV12-3/TRBV12-4	.	few	TRBJ2-1	CASSQEIAWNGRQFF	TGTGCCAGCAGCCAGGAGATAGCCTGGAACGGAAGGCAGTTCTTC
TRBV6-1	TRBD2	.	TRBJ2-7	CASGPPRSSGHIYEQYF	TGTGCCAGCGGCCCTCCCAGGAGTAGCGGGCACATTTACGAGCAGTACTTC
TRBV18	TRBD2	.	TRBJ2-5	CASSPYTSGRGETQYF	TGTGCCAGCTCACCATATACTAGCGGTAGAGGAGAGACCCAGTACTTC
TRBV5-1	.	.	TRBJ2-2	CASSPNTPNTGELFF	TGCGCCAGCAGCCCCAACACCCCAAACACCGGGGAGCTGTTTTTT
TRBV12-3/TRBV12-4	.	many	TRBJ1-5	CASSLGAAVNSNQPQHF	TGTGCCAGCAGTTTAGGCGCGGCGGTCAATAGCAATCAGCCCCAGCATTTT
TRBV5-1	.	many	TRBJ2-1	CASSGRGLNEQFF	TGCGCCAGCAGCGGCCGGGGCCTCAATGAGCAGTTCTTC
TRBV6-1	.	few	TRBJ1-1	CASTSAGGLAEAFF	TGTGCCAGCACCTCGGCCGGGGGGTTGGCTGAAGCTTTCTTT
TRBV4-1	TRBD1	.	TRBJ2-7	CASSPRDSSSYEQYF	TGCGCCAGCTCCCCTCGGGACAGCTCTTCCTACGAGCAGTACTTC
TRBV10-3	.	many	TRBJ1-1	CAISESAGVNTEAFF	TGTGCCATCAGTGAGTCGGCAGGGGTGAACACTGAAGCTTTCTTT
TRBV12-3/TRBV12-4	.	.	TRBJ1-1	CASKIRGPNTEAFF	TGTGCCAGCAAAATACGGGGTCCGAACACTGAAGCTTTCTTT
TRBV27	.	many	TRBJ1-5	CASSLVAASNQPQHF	TGTGCCAGCAGTTTAGTGGCGGCAAGCAATCAGCCCCAGCATTTT
TRBV27	TRBD1	.	TRBJ2-7	CASTNRGTGIYEQYF	TGTGCCAGCACCAACCGCGGGACAGGGATATACGAGCAGTACTTC
TRBV5-1	.	many	TRBJ2-2	CASSLAGQNTGELFF	TGCGCCAGCAGCTTGGCCGGACAGAACACCGGGGAGCTGTTTTTT
TRBV5-5	.	.	TRBJ1-3	CASSYQGTSTGNTIYF	TGTGCCAGCAGCTATCAGGGGACTTCCACTGGAAACACCATATATTTT
TRBV5-1	TRBD1	.	TRBJ1-4	CASSLRGQGFEKLFF	TGCGCCAGCAGCTTGCGGGGACAGGGTTTTGAAAAACTGTTTTTT
TRBV5-6	TRBD2	few	TRBJ2-1	CASSLVGFLAGDYNEQFF	TGTGCCAGCAGCTTGGTGGGGTTTCTAGCGGGGGATTACAATGAGCAGTTCTTC
TRBV7-2	.	few	TRBJ2-3	CASSLAGVLDTQYF	TGTGCCAGCAGCTTAGCGGGAGTCTTAGATACGCAGTATTTT
TRBV28	.	.	TRBJ2-5	CASSLERNRDALSETQYF	TGTGCCAGCAGTTTGGAACGTAACCGGGACGCCCTCTCGGAGACCCAGTACTTC
TRBV20-1	TRBD2	.	TRBJ2-1	CSAPGGLASNEQFF	TGCAGTGCTCCAGGCGGACTAGCGAGCAATGAGCAGTTCTTC
TRBV4-1	TRBD2	.	TRBJ2-5	CASSQGRGGGEETQYF	TGCGCCAGCAGCCAAGGCCGTGGGGGGGGAGAAGAGACCCAGTACTTC
TRBV29-1	.	.	TRBJ1-1	CSVEEGARRITEAFF	TGCAGCGTTGAAGAAGGGGCCCGGCGGATAACTGAAGCTTTCTTT
TRBV28	.	many	TRBJ2-5	CASRKGRTQETQYF	TGTGCCAGCAGGAAGGGGAGAACCCAAGAGACCCAGTACTTC
TRBV12-3/TRBV12-4	.	few	TRBJ1-1	CASTLGDIATEAFF	TGTGCCAGCACCTTAGGGGACATTGCCACTGAAGCTTTCTTT
TRBV7-8	TRBD1	few	TRBJ2-5	CASSLKLRGRGETQYF	TGTGCCAGCAGCTTAAAGTTAAGGGGGCGTGGGGAGACCCAGTACTTC
TRBV5-1	TRBD2	few	TRBJ2-1	CASSLARGLAGVVNEQFF	TGCGCCAGCAGCTTGGCCAGGGGACTAGCGGGAGTTGTCAATGAGCAGTTCTTC
TRBV20-1	TRBD1	few	TRBJ2-7	CSAKPGQRYEQYF	TGCAGTGCTAAGCCGGGACAGCGGTACGAGCAGTACTTC
TRBV15	.	many	TRBJ2-5	CATSIGETQYF	TGTGCCACCAGCATTGGGGAGACCCAGTACTTC
TRBV28	TRBD2	.	TRBJ2-7	CASSPVGTSGSYEQYF	TGTGCCAGCAGTCCGGTAGGGACTAGCGGTTCCTACGAGCAGTACTTC
TRBV15	.	few	TRBJ2-5	CATSRRQSQETQYF	TGTGCCACCAGCAGAAGACAGAGTCAAGAGACCCAGTACTTC
TRBV7-2	.	.	TRBJ2-1	CASSLRLVGLKNEQFF	TGTGCCAGCAGCTTACGACTAGTAGGGCTCAAGAATGAGCAGTTCTTC
TRBV4-3	TRBD2	many	TRBJ2-3	CASSQGLAGGVLDTQYF	TGCGCCAGCAGCCAGGGATTAGCGGGAGGGGTGTTAGATACGCAGTATTTT
TRBV19	TRBD1	many	TRBJ2-5	CASSTPGQGSETQYF	TGTGCCAGTAGTACCCCTGGACAGGGTTCGGAGACCCAGTACTTC
TRBV28	.	few	TRBJ2-5	CASSLRGREETQYF	TGTGCCAGCAGTTTAAGGGGAAGGGAAGAGACCCAGTACTTC
TRBV6-1	.	few	TRBJ2-3	CASSALESTDTQYF	TGTGCCAGCAGTGCCCTGGAAAGCACAGATACGCAGTATTTT
TRBV18	.	.	TRBJ2-7	CASSMQGGRSYEQYF	TGTGCCAGCTCTATGCAGGGTGGGAGAAGTTACGAGCAGTACTTC
TRBV20-1	.	.	TRBJ1-5	CSAGRASLHVRNQPQHF	TGCAGTGCGGGACGAGCGTCCCTACATGTTCGCAATCAGCCCCAGCATTTT
TRBV4-3	.	.	TRBJ2-5	CASSQDGVLRRETQYF	TGCGCCAGCAGCCAAGACGGGGTCCTGAGGAGGGAGACCCAGTACTTC
TRBV9	.	few	TRBJ2-2	CASSDPPPISANTGELFF	TGTGCCAGCAGCGACCCCCCTCCGATTTCCGCGAACACCGGGGAGCTGTTTTTT
TRBV20-1	.	.	TRBJ2-6	CSARVWLPSGANVLTF	TGCAGTGCTAGAGTTTGGTTGCCTTCTGGGGCCAACGTCCTGACTTTC
TRBV7-2	TRBD2	few	TRBJ2-1	CASSLREDYNEQFF	TGTGCCAGCAGCTTACGGGAGGACTACAATGAGCAGTTCTTC
TRBV15	.	.	TRBJ2-7	CATSRGTGIYEQYF	TGTGCCACCAGCAGAGGTACAGGGATCTACGAGCAGTACTTC
TRBV20-1	.	.	TRBJ2-1	CSASRGGRSAYNEQFF	TGCAGTGCTAGCAGGGGTGGCCGTTCTGCCTACAATGAGCAGTTCTTC
TRBV7-2	.	.	TRBJ2-1	CASSLEASAGFGQFF	TGTGCCAGCAGCTTAGAGGCCTCTGCCGGCTTTGGGCAGTTCTTC
TRBV7-2	.	.	TRBJ2-1	CASSPRFQPDDNEQFF	TGTGCCAGCAGCCCGCGTTTCCAGCCGGACGACAATGAGCAGTTCTTC
TRBV5-5	.	.	TRBJ1-2	CASSTDIYGYTF	TGTGCCAGCAGCACCGACATCTATGGCTACACCTTC